The clone carrying this T cell receptor (beta chain) came up a few times. These data are taken from a study of blood T cell repertoires in COVID-19. Overall study context: Sources were T cells, B-cell-depleted T cells, or PBMCs; the material itself was cDNA or gDNA.

CDR1 is SGHRS and CDR2 is YFSETQ in the germline V gene. The junction had 11 bases not matched to a gene; V was cut back by 8 bases and J by 6 bases. The CDR3 is 15 amino acids. Per the original methods: Amplifying reference gene primers gave estimates of nucleated cell counts. Sequencing was performed with immunoSEQ multiplex PCR; in TCRdb, only in-frame clones are kept and a portion is missing. V, J and clone size were drawn from that table, and D and trimming were deduced from the DNA. The sample includes about 220,000 clones, more than 70% of them seen just once. This TCR was sampled from a human donor in a cohort sampled during active COVID-19. The material sequenced was peripheral blood. The rearrangement joins TRBV5-1 to TRBJ2-2; 9 bases are shared with TRBD1. The CDR3 loop reads CASNRDRVISGELFF. DNA for the CDR3: TGCGCCAGTAACCGGGACAGGGTTATCTCCGGGGAGCTGTTTTTT.